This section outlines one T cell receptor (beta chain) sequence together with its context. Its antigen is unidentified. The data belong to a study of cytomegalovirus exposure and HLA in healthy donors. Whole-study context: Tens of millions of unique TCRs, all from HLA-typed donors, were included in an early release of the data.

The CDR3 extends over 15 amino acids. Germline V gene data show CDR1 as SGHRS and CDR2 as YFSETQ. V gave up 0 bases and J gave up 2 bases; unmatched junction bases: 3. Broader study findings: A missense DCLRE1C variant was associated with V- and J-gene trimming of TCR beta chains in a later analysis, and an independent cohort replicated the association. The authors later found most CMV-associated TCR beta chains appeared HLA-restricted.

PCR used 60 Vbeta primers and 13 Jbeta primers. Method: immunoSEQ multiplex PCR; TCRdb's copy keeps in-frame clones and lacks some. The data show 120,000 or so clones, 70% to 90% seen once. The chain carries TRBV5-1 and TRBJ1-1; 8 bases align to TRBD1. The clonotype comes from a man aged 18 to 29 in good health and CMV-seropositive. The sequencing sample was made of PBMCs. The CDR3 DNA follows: TGCGCCAGCAGCTTGGGGACAGGGAAAAACACTGAAGCTTTCTTT. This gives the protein CASSLGTGKNTEAFF. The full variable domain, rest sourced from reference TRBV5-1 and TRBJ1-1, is KAGVTQTPRYLIKTRGQQVTLSCSPISGHRSVSWYQQTPGQGLQFLFEYFSETQRNKGNFPGRFSGRQFSNSRSEMNVSTLELGDSALYLCASSLGTGKNTEAFFGQGTRLTVV.